These 29 T cell receptor beta chains originate from one sample sequenced in a study of T cell responses to AZD1222 COVID-19 vaccine. TCRdb keeps only in-frame clones here, not all; method: immunoSEQ multiplex PCR. Of about 120,000 clones detected, about 88% appear once; the ten largest clones hold under 20%. The starting material was peripheral blood, obtained on day 0 of MenACWY control vaccination. Receptors were obtained from an adult in good health.

The rearrangement links TRBV18 to TRBJ2-5; no clear D. The germline V gene encodes CDR1 KGHSH and CDR2 LQKENI. The CDR3 length is 12 residues. The ends were cut back, 2 bases at V and 5 bases at J, with 6 bases in the middle. This CDR3 is CASSPVGETQYF. CDR3 nucleotide sequence: TGTGCCAGCTCACCAGTAGGGGAGACCCAGTACTTC.

This chain joins TRBV19 and TRBJ2-1, with TRBD2 matching 11 bases. Germline lookup yields CDR1 LNHDA and CDR2 SQIVND (reference sequence). The CDR3 covers 15 residues. J was trimmed by 8 bases and V by 7 bases; bases with no gene match: 10. The CDR3 sequence: CASTALAGGLDEQFF. CDR3 sequence (DNA): TGTGCCAGTACCGCTCTAGCGGGAGGATTGGATGAGCAGTTCTTC.

The V call is TRBV6-5, the J call TRBJ2-7; D unclear. V lost 2 bases, J lost 1 base, and 9 bases lay in between. The CDR3 is made up of 14 amino acids. Germline values: CDR1 MNHEY, CDR2 SVGAGI. The CDR3 DNA reads TGTGCCAGCAGTTACGGCGGAAAGTCCTACGAGCAGTACTTC. It translates to CASSYGGKSYEQYF.

V and J are TRBV24-1 and TRBJ1-2; 10 nucleotides agree with TRBD1. CDR3 length equals 15 residues. Trimming took 2 bases from V and 3 from J; bases not matched to a gene: 2. The germline CDR1 and CDR2 sequences are KGHDR and SFDVKD. The CDR3 reads CATSDSGTGDYGYTF. The DNA for the CDR3 is TGTGCCACCAGTGATTCCGGGACAGGGGACTATGGCTACACCTTC.

The V call is TRBV28, the J call TRBJ2-7; TRBD1 agrees at 7 bases. V lost 3 bases and J lost 7; bases outside the gene matches: 3. This CDR3 comprises 12 residues. CDR1 and CDR2 from the germline V gene are MDHEN and SYDVKM. CDR3 coding DNA: TGTGCCAGCAGTTTTAGGGGGCTGGAGCAGTACTTC. Translating it yields CASSFRGLEQYF.

The chain has TRBV28 and TRBJ1-4; D might be TRBD1 (6 bases). The CDR3 sequence is 15 residues long. CDR1 is MDHEN, CDR2 SYDVKM, per germline. With 5 bases removed from V and 6 bases from J, the gap between germline ends came to 16 bases. CDR3 amino acids: CASSPSGGADEKLFF. CDR3 DNA sequence: TGTGCCAGCAGTCCCAGTGGGGGGGCGGATGAAAAACTGTTTTTT.

The rearrangement links TRBV25-1 to TRBJ1-2; D is uncertain. Germline CDR1 reads MGHDK; CDR2 reads SYGVNS. Trimming removed 2 bases at V and 0 bases at J, with 10 bases between. The CDR3 loop spans 15 amino acids. CDR3 sequence: CASSEQPDSNYGYTF. In DNA, the CDR3 is TGTGCCAGCAGTGAACAACCAGATTCTAACTATGGCTACACCTTC.

The chain has TRBV5-1 and TRBJ1-1; D possibly corresponds to TRBD1 (5 bases). Deletions cut 5 bases from V and 4 bases from J, with 15 bases between. CDR1 SGHRS and CDR2 YFSETQ come from the germline V gene. The CDR3 runs to 14 residues. The CDR3 DNA is TGCGCCAGCAGACGAATTACTGGGGGCACTGAAGCTTTCTTT. Translated, it gives CASRRITGGTEAFF.

The rearrangement uses TRBV4-2 and TRBJ2-7, with TRBD2 matching 7 bases. This CDR3 comprises 13 residues. V dropped 0 bases and J dropped 6; count of bases not matched to a gene: 2. Germline V gives CDR1 LGHNA, CDR2 YNFKEQ. DNA of the CDR3: TGTGCCAGCAGCCAAGAGTGGGGGGGCGAGCAGTACTTC. This encodes CASSQEWGGEQYF.

The chain links TRBV5-1 to TRBJ1-2; no reliable D call. The germline V gene encodes CDR1 SGHRS and CDR2 YFSETQ. CDR3 length: 12 amino acids. The V end lost 4 bases, the J end lost 4 bases, and 8 bases lay between the germline ends. This chain's CDR3 is CASSGSSYGYTF. The CDR3 DNA is TGCGCCAGCAGCGGGTCCTCCTATGGCTACACCTTC.

The chain links TRBV27 to TRBJ2-7, with 10 bases that match TRBD1. This CDR3 region has 13 residues. After removal of 9 bases from V and 4 bases from J, the junction contained 6 bases not matched to a gene. Germline CDR1 is MNHEY and CDR2 is SMNVEV (reference sequence). This CDR3 is CASAGTGAYEQYF. The DNA for the CDR3 is TGTGCCAGTGCCGGGACAGGGGCATACGAGCAGTACTTC.

As DNA, the CDR3 is TGTGCCAGCAGCCCCCATGCGGGAGGAAGCACAGATACGCAGTATTTT. This sequence encodes CASSPHAGGSTDTQYF. V usage is TRBV7-9 and J usage is TRBJ2-3; TRBD2 matches at 8 bases. Looked up from germline, CDR1 is SEHNR and CDR2 is FQNEAQ (reference sequence). The length of the CDR3 is 16 residues. Trimming cost V 5 bases and J 0 bases; bases outside gene matches: 7. Full variable domain (rest looked up from reference TRBV7-9 and TRBJ2-3): DTGVSQNPRHKITKRGQNVTFRCDPISEHNRLYWYRQTLGQGPEFLTYFQNEAQLEKSRLLSDRFSAERPKGSFSTLEIQRTEQGDSAMYLCASSPHAGGSTDTQYFGPGTRLTVL.

The chain has TRBV30 and TRBJ1-2, with D possibly TRBD1 on 5 matching bases. V dropped 3 bases and J dropped 5 bases, with 13 bases sitting between them. CDR3 length: 13 residues. Germline CDR1 reads GTSNPN; CDR2 reads SVGIG (reference sequence). The CDR3 is CAWSPSGVYGYTF. CDR3 nucleotide sequence: TGTGCCTGGAGCCCCTCGGGGGTTTATGGCTACACCTTC.

This chain uses TRBV20-1 with TRBJ2-2; possibly TRBD1 or TRBD2 for D (6 bases each). Trimming pared 5 bases from V and 7 bases from J, leaving 8 bases between. Germline-derived CDR1 and CDR2 are DFQATT and SNEGSKA (reference sequence). CDR3 length equals 11 residues. CDR3 in amino acids: CSAGGRGELFF. CDR3 nucleotide sequence: TGCAGTGCTGGGGGGCGCGGGGAGCTGTTTTTT.

The V call is TRBV6-2 or TRBV6-3, the J call TRBJ1-1; D unresolved. Germline CDR1 is MNHEY and CDR2 is SVGEGT. V shed 2 bases and J shed 11 bases, with 9 bases lying between them. The CDR3 has 11 amino acids. The CDR3 sequence: CASSYGTVAFF. DNA of the CDR3: TGTGCCAGCAGTTACGGTACAGTCGCTTTCTTT.

V usage is TRBV2 and J usage is TRBJ1-5, with D unclear. This CDR3 has 16 residues. The V end lost 5 bases, the J end lost 6 bases, and 20 bases lay between the germline ends. Germline values: CDR1 SNHLY, CDR2 FYNNEI. CDR3 residues: CASSYGDSFFGQPQHF. The CDR3 DNA sequence: TGTGCCAGCAGTTACGGGGATTCCTTTTTCGGTCAGCCCCAGCATTTT.

On this clone: One end of the junction fails to match germline, which may point to a read error. The rearrangement links TRBV5-6 to TRBJ2-7; D perhaps matches TRBD2 (6 bases). CDR1 is SGHDT, CDR2 YYEEEE, per germline. CDR3 size: 15 residues. The CDR3 is CASSLVGLRSSEQYF. The CDR3 DNA follows: TGTGCCAGCAGCTTGGTAGGACTACGCTCCTCCGAGCAGTACTTC.

The V gene is TRBV30, the J gene TRBJ1-1, with D perhaps TRBD1 (6 bases). CDR3 length: 12 amino acids. The V gene's germline CDR1 is GTSNPN and CDR2 SVGIG (reference sequence). V gave up 2 bases and J gave up 10 bases, with 14 bases separating them. DNA for the CDR3: TGTGCCTGGAGTCAAGGAGGGGGGCGAGCTTTCTTT. Its translation: CAWSQGGGRAFF.

The chain links TRBV12-3 or TRBV12-4 to TRBJ1-2; possibly TRBD1 for D (6 bases). There are 13 residues in the CDR3. The V end was cut by 5 bases, the J end by 5 bases, with 12 bases between. The CDR3 bases are TGTGCCAGCAGTGGGGTACAGGGTTATGGCTACACCTTC. As protein: CASSGVQGYGYTF.

The V and J genes are TRBV24-1 and TRBJ1-5, with D perhaps matching TRBD1 (6 bases). This CDR3 spans 18 amino acids. Looked up from germline, CDR1 is KGHDR and CDR2 is SFDVKD. Trimming left V 5 bases short and J 3 bases short, with 22 bases between. CDR3 sequence (DNA): TGTGCCACCAGTGGTGGTGGGCAGGGGAATCATAACAATCAGCCCCAGCATTTT. Protein sequence: CATSGGGQGNHNNQPQHF.

The chain is built from TRBV6-5 and TRBJ2-5, with a weak D call TRBD1 (6 bases). The germline gives CDR1 MNHEY, CDR2 SVGAGI. Trimming left V 2 bases short and J 6 bases short, with 13 bases between. This CDR3 spans 14 amino acids. DNA of the CDR3: TGTGCCAGCAGTTACCGGGACACTCGGCAGACCCAGTACTTC. This gives the protein CASSYRDTRQTQYF.

The chain is built from TRBV30 and TRBJ2-5; either TRBD1 or TRBD2 may supply D (5 bases each). Trimming removed 4 bases at V and 4 bases at J, with 19 bases between. Per germline, CDR1 GTSNPN and CDR2 SVGIG (reference sequence). The CDR3 spans 15 residues. The CDR3 reads CAWKEYGARGETQYF. The CDR3 DNA follows: TGTGCCTGGAAAGAATACGGGGCTAGGGGAGAGACCCAGTACTTC.

The chain uses TRBV5-1 and TRBJ2-7; no definite D call. V was clipped by 2 bases and J by 2 bases, with 14 bases between them. The CDR3 consists of 15 residues. The germline V gene has CDR1 SGHRS and CDR2 YFSETQ. The CDR3 region has the DNA TGCGCCAGCAGCTTCACGCACTCACCTACCTACGAGCAGTACTTC. Translating gives CASSFTHSPTYEQYF.

This clone was seen only once. The chain recombines TRBV30 with TRBJ2-5, with TRBD1 identical over 7 bases. V was clipped by 1 base and J by 5 bases; unmatched bases: 10. Germline CDR1 reads GTSNPN; CDR2 reads SVGIG (reference sequence). This CDR3 has 15 amino acids. The CDR3 DNA reads TGTGCCTGGAGTGCTAGCATAGGGGGCGGGGAGACCCAGTACTTC. Translated: CAWSASIGGGETQYF.

This chain links TRBV7-6 with TRBJ1-1; weak D call: TRBD1 (6 bases). This CDR3 region has 15 residues. The germline V gene has CDR1 SGHVS and CDR2 FNYEAQ. V was pared by 5 bases and J by 6 bases, with 19 bases between. CDR3 coding DNA: TGTGCCAGCAGCCCCAGGGACAAAATCGTCGCTGAAGCTTTCTTT. Amino acids: CASSPRDKIVAEAFF.

V usage is TRBV11-1 and J usage is TRBJ2-7; 7 positions agree with TRBD1. The CDR3 covers 13 residues. The germline V gene has CDR1 SGHAT and CDR2 FQDESV (reference sequence). Trimming at V came to 5 bases and at J to 4 bases, leaving 5 bases not matched to a gene. For the CDR3, the DNA is TGTGCCAGCAGCCCCAGGACAGGATACGAGCAGTACTTC. Amino acid sequence: CASSPRTGYEQYF. The full variable domain, rest sourced from reference TRBV11-1 and TRBJ2-7, is EAEVAQSPRYKITEKSQAVAFWCDPISGHATLYWYRQILGQGPELLVQFQDESVVDDSQLPKDRFSAERLKGVDSTLKIQPAELGDSAMYLCASSPRTGYEQYFGPGTRLTVT.

This clone occurred once. This chain links TRBV11-2 with TRBJ2-5, with 7 bases aligning to TRBD2. The CDR3 length is 17 residues. V gave up 5 bases and J gave up 1 base; unmatched junction bases: 13. Germline V CDR1 and CDR2: SGHAT, FQNNGV. The CDR3 loop is CASSGGRTGGSQETQYF. The CDR3 region has the DNA TGTGCCAGCAGCGGTGGGCGGACGGGAGGCTCCCAAGAGACCCAGTACTTC.

This chain connects TRBV19 to TRBJ2-2; 10 positions agree with TRBD2. The length of the CDR3 is 17 residues. Germline-derived CDR1 and CDR2 are LNHDA and SQIVND (reference sequence). Trimming cost V 4 bases and J 2 bases; bases outside gene matches: 7. The CDR3 region has the DNA TGTGCCAGTAGTAGATTCACTAGCGGGGACAACACCGGGGAGCTGTTTTTT. Its translation is CASSRFTSGDNTGELFF.

The chain couples TRBV5-6 to TRBJ2-2; 9 bases line up with TRBD2. This CDR3 is built from 15 residues. V gave up 5 bases and J gave up 7 bases; unmatched junction bases: 9. Germline values: CDR1 SGHDT, CDR2 YYEEEE. CDR3 coding DNA: TGTGCCAGCAGTTACAGGACTAGCGCCATCGGGGAGCTGTTTTTT. Its protein is CASSYRTSAIGELFF. The full variable domain, its missing parts supplied by reference TRBV5-6 and TRBJ2-2, is DAGVTQSPTHLIKTRGQQVTLRCSPKSGHDTVSWYQQALGQGPQFIFQYYEEEERQRGNFPDRFSGHQFPNYSSELNVNALLLGDSALYLCASSYRTSAIGELFFGEGSRLTVL.